This TCR beta chain stems from a study of CD8 T cell repertoires and HIV-1 epitope variants. Clones were read by immunoSEQ multiplex PCR, and TCRdb kept only the in-frame ones, dropping some. Of approximately 5,000 clones listed, roughly 68% were seen once; the top ten hold over 35%. The CDR3 is made up of 15 amino acids. Germline V gives CDR1 MGHRA, CDR2 YSYEKL. V was pared by 4 bases and J by 6 bases, with 18 bases between. On this clone itself: Its matching antigen is unknown.

The V gene is TRBV4-1, the J gene TRBJ1-2; D is uncertain. The receptor was isolated from a male donor with HIV. The specimen was cultured CD8+ T cells derived from PBMCs. CDR3 protein: CASSPGMARLDGYTF. For the CDR3, the DNA is TGCGCCAGCAGCCCAGGTATGGCGCGGCTGGATGGCTACACCTTC.